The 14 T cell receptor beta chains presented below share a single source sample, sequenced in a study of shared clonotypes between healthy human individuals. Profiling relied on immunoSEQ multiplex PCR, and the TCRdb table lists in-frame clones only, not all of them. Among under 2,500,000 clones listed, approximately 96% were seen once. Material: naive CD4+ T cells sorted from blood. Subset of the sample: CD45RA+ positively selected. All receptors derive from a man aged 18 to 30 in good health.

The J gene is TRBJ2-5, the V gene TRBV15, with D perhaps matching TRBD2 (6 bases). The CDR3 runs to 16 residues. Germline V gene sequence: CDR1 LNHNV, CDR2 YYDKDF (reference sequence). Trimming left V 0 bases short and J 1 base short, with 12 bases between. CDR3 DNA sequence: TGTGCCACCAGCAGAGAGGCCAAGGGAGGCCAAGAGACCCAGTACTTC. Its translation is CATSREAKGGQETQYF. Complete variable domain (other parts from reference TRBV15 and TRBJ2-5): DAMVIQNPRYQVTQFGKPVTLSCSQTLNHNVMYWYQQKSSQAPKLLFHYYDKDFNNEADTPDNFQSRRPNTSFCFLDIRSPGLGDTAMYLCATSREAKGGQETQYFGPGTRLLVL.

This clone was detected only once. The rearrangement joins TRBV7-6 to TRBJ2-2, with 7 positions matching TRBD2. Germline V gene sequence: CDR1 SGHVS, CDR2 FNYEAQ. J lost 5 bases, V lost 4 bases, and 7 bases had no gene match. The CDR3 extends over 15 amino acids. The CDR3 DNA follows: TGTGCCAGCAGCTCCAGACTAGCCCAGACCGGGGAGCTGTTTTTT. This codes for CASSSRLAQTGELFF.

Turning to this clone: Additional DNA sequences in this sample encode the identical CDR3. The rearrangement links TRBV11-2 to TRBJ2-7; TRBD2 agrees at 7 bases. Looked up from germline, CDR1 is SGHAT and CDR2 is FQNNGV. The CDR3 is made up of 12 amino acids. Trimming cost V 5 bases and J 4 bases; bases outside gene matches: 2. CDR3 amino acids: CASSPSGYEQYF. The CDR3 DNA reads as TGTGCCAGCAGCCCTAGCGGATACGAGCAGTACTTC.

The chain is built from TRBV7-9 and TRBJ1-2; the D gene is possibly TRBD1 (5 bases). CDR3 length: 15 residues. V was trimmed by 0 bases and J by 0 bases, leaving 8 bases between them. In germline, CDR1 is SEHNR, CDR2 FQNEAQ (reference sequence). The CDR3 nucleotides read TGTGCCAGCAGCTTAGCCGCAGGGCCTAACTATGGCTACACCTTC. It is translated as CASSLAAGPNYGYTF.

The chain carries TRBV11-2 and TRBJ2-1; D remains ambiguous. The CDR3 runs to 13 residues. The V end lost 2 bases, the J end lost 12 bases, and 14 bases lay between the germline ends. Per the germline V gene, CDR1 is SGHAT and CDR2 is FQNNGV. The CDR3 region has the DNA TGTGCCAGCAGCTTACCCCCTCCCCATGGGCAGTTCTTC. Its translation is CASSLPPPHGQFF. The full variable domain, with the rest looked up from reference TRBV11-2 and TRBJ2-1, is EAGVAQSPRYKIIEKRQSVAFWCNPISGHATLYWYQQILGQGPKLLIQFQNNGVVDDSQLPKDRFSAERLKGVDSTLKIQPAKLEDSAVYLCASSLPPPHGQFFGPGTRLTVL.

The CDR3 loop reads CASSFYPAGASNEQFF. The CDR3, as DNA: TGCGCCAGCAGCTTCTACCCCGCGGGAGCAAGCAATGAGCAGTTCTTC. The chain uses TRBV4-3 and TRBJ2-1; 7 bases are a match to TRBD2. V trimming: 5 bases; J trimming: 6 bases; junction bases outside the gene matches: 13. The CDR3 has 16 residues. Looked up from germline, CDR1 is LGHNA and CDR2 is YSLEER.

Written as DNA, the CDR3 is TGTGCCAGCACATTACAAGTCCGTAACACTGAAGCTTTCTTT. Translation: CASTLQVRNTEAFF. V usage is TRBV6-1 and J usage is TRBJ1-1; D not resolved. Germline V CDR1 and CDR2: MNHNS, SASEGT. There are 14 residues in the CDR3. Trimming took off 7 bases at V and 2 bases at J, with 14 bases between the two ends.

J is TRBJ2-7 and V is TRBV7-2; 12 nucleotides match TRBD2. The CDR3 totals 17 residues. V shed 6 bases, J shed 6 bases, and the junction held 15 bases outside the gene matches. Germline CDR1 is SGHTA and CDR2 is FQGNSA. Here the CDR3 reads CASRDHTGLAGLSEQYF. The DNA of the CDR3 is TGTGCCAGCAGGGATCACACTGGACTAGCGGGACTCAGCGAGCAGTACTTC.

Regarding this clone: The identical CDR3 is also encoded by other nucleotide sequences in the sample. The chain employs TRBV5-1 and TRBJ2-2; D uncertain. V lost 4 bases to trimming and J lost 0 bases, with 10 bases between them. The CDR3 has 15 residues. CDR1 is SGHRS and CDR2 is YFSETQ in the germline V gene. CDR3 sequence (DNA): TGCGCCAGCAGCCTTGGGTCCGCGAACACCGGGGAGCTGTTTTTT. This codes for CASSLGSANTGELFF.

DNA of the CDR3: TGCGCCAGCAGCCAGGGACAGGGGGCTTCGGGGGCCAACGTCCTGACTTTC. Its translation: CASSQGQGASGANVLTF. The chain employs TRBV4-1 and TRBJ2-6, with TRBD1 identical over 12 bases. Unmatched junction bases numbered 4, after V lost 3 bases and J lost 4 bases. The length of the CDR3 is 17 residues. Germline CDR1 is MGHRA and CDR2 is YSYEKL.

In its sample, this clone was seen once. The CDR3 DNA is TGTGCCATCAGGGCCTCGGGACAGGGAGCATCGACTACATACAATGAGCAGTTCTTC. Protein product: CAIRASGQGASTTYNEQFF. The V call is TRBV10-3, the J call TRBJ2-1; 9 bases are shared with TRBD1. Per germline, CDR1 ENHRY and CDR2 SYGVKD. This CDR3 spans 19 amino acids. V was pared by 6 bases and J by 4 bases, with 19 bases of the junction left unmatched.

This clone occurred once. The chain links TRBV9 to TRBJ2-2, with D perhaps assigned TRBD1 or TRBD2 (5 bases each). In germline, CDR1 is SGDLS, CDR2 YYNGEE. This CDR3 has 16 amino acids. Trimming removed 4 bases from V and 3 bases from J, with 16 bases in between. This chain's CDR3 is CASSLSSGTHTGELFF. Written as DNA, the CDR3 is TGTGCCAGCAGCTTATCTTCCGGGACCCACACCGGGGAGCTGTTTTTT.

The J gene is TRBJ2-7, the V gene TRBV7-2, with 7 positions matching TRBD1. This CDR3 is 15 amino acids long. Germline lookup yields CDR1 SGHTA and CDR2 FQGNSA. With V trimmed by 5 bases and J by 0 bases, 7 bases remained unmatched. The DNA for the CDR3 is TGTGCCAGCAGCCGAACAGGGGAAAGCTCCTACGAGCAGTACTTC. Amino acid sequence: CASSRTGESSYEQYF.

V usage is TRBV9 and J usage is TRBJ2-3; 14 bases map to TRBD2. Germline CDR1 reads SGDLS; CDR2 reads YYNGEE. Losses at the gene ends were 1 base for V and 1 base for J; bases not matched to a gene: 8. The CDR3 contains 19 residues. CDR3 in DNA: TGTGCCAGCAGCGTAACAATTAGGACTAGCGGGGGGCGCACAGATACGCAGTATTTT. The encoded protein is CASSVTIRTSGGRTDTQYF. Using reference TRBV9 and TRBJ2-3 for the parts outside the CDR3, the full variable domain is DSGVTQTPKHLITATGQRVTLRCSPRSGDLSVYWYQQSLDQGLQFLIQYYNGEERAKGNILERFSAQQFPDLHSELNLSSLELGDSALYFCASSVTIRTSGGRTDTQYFGPGTRLTVL.